This record covers a single TCR beta chain. Its antigen is not identified. This sample is drawn from a study of cytomegalovirus exposure and HLA in healthy donors. PCR amplification relied on 60 Vbeta primers (plus 13 Jbeta primers). TCRdb keeps only in-frame clones here, not all; method: immunoSEQ multiplex PCR. Recorded for this sample: 150,000 or so clones. The study, taken as a whole, reports: There were a few CMV-associated chains whose specificity for CMV antigens was confirmed in vitro.

CDR3 length equals 19 residues. V shed 2 bases, J shed 0 bases, and the junction held 13 bases outside the gene matches. Germline lookup yields CDR1 LNHDA and CDR2 SQIVND (reference sequence). Sequenced: PBMCs. This TCR came from a woman in her 50s in good health and CMV-seronegative. The chain recombines TRBV19 with TRBJ1-3; 7 bases line up with TRBD1. CDR3 DNA sequence: TGTGCCAGTAGTATAAGCCAGGGGGACGTCGTGGGCTCTGGAAACACCATATATTTT. Protein sequence: CASSISQGDVVGSGNTIYF.